This T cell receptor beta chain was documented in a study of control samples from healthy donors and cancer patients. The assay was immunoSEQ multiplex PCR, and TCRdb's table has in-frame clones only and misses some. Counted here are some 96,000 clones, about 92% occurring once; the ten biggest clones make up roughly 8%. From germline, CDR1 is MGHRA and CDR2 YSYEKL. The CDR3 totals 16 residues. V shed 4 bases and J 6 bases; nucleotides not matched to a gene: 12. The V call is TRBV4-1, the J call TRBJ2-7; TRBD1 matches at 10 bases. This sequence was found in a man aged 18 to 29 in good health. Specimen: blood. The CDR3 protein is CASSRSATGQGSEQYF. Written as DNA, the CDR3 is TGCGCCAGCAGCCGTTCGGCAACGGGACAGGGGAGCGAGCAGTACTTC.